This T cell receptor (beta chain) was retrieved from a study of blood T cell repertoires in COVID-19. Turning to the study itself: Researchers got acute and convalescent COVID-19 samples from the United States, Italy and Spain. Sources were T cells, B-cell-depleted T cells, or PBMCs; the material itself was cDNA or gDNA.

Germline loops: CDR1 MNHNS, CDR2 SASEGT. The CDR3 contains 15 residues. With 2 bases clipped from V and 4 bases from J, the junction kept 5 bases outside the gene matches. Authors' methods: The assay estimated nucleated cells by amplifying reference gene primers. Profiled with immunoSEQ multiplex PCR; TCRdb holds only in-frame clones, not every one. The V and J calls and the clone size are those of that table, but D and trimming were determined from the DNA. The table includes under 80,000 clones, 82% detected once. This clone came up a few times. Other DNA sequences in this specimen translate into the identical CDR3.

The V call is TRBV6-1, the J call TRBJ1-1; 9 nucleotides align to TRBD1. The origin of this receptor is a man aged 50 to 60 with acute or convalescent COVID-19. The sequenced material came from peripheral blood. CDR3 coding DNA: TGTGCCAGCAGTGAATCCGGACAGGGGAGCACTGAAGCTTTCTTT. This codes for CASSESGQGSTEAFF.